These 16 T cell receptor beta chains were sequenced from one sample in a study of immune heterogeneity within non-small cell lung tumors. Amplifying TCR beta CDR3 involved multiplex PCR carried out with 32 V and 13 J primers. TCRdb re-derived calls from the multiplex PCR reads in MiXCR, one entry per CDR3 protein. In the table there are fewer than 25,000 distinct CDR3 sequences, 25% to 30% of which are singletons. Template material for each sample was 450 to 750 ng of bulk tumor genomic DNA. Every primary tumor yielded several biopsies, spaced far apart, that were taken during surgery. These patients got curative surgery after being newly diagnosed with untreated non-small cell lung cancer. The sequencing sample was made of lung tumor tissue. These receptors were obtained from a man aged 35-49 years with non-small cell lung cancer.

This clonotype has a handful of counts. The rearrangement uses TRBV3-1 and TRBJ2-5; D may be TRBD1 (6 bases). Trimming left V 1 base short and J 2 bases short, with 11 bases between. CDR3 length equals 15 residues. CDR1 is LGHDT, CDR2 YNNKEL, per germline (reference sequence). CDR3 residues: CASSQGFTGQETQYF. The CDR3, as DNA: TGTGCCAGCAGCCAAGGGTTTACAGGGCAAGAGACCCAGTACTTC.

This clonotype was seen only a few times. The genes are TRBV30 and TRBJ2-2; maybe TRBD2 (6 bases). Trimming removed 0 bases at V and 3 bases at J, with 14 bases between. Germline V gene sequence: CDR1 GTSNPN, CDR2 SVGIG (reference sequence). The CDR3 is made up of 16 amino acids. The CDR3 region has the DNA TGTGCCTGGAGTGTACGGGGTAGCGGATACACCGGGGAGCTGTTTTTT. Translating gives CAWSVRGSGYTGELFF.

Turning to this clonotype: One end of the junction varies from germline; a read error may be responsible. The gene calls are TRBV13 and TRBJ2-7, with D hard to call. Germline V gene sequence: CDR1 PRHDT, CDR2 FYEKMQ (reference sequence). The CDR3 consists of 12 residues. As DNA, the CDR3 is TGTGCCGGCAGCTCAGTCATGGGCGAGCAGTACTTC. Amino acid sequence: CAGSSVMGEQYF.

This clonotype was seen at least ten times. This chain connects TRBV30 to TRBJ1-6; D perhaps matches TRBD1 (6 bases). CDR3 length: 14 amino acids. Germline V gene lookup returns CDR1 GTSNPN and CDR2 SVGIG (reference sequence). Between the trimmed V and J ends, which lost 3 bases and 3 bases, there was a span of 9 bases. CDR3 region: CAWSRDNYNSPLHF. The CDR3 bases are TGTGCCTGGAGCCGGGACAACTATAATTCACCCCTCCACTTT.

Ten or more counts support this clonotype. The chain recombines TRBV20-1 with TRBJ2-1; 11 bases are a match to TRBD2. This CDR3 comprises 13 residues. Unmatched junction bases numbered 1, after V lost 3 bases and J lost 6 bases. Germline-derived CDR1 and CDR2 are DFQATT and SNEGSKA (reference sequence). The CDR3 nucleotides are TGCAGTGCTAGGGGACTAGCGGTCAATGAGCAGTTCTTC. Encoded protein: CSARGLAVNEQFF.

Notes on this clonotype: An end of the junction differs from the germline gene, which may be a read error. This chain joins TRBV6-2 or TRBV6-3 and TRBJ2-3, with 8 bases identical to TRBD2. Per germline, CDR1 MNHEY and CDR2 SVGEGT. The CDR3 runs 15 residues. The CDR3 reads CASSSGLGPTDTHYF. The CDR3 coding sequence is TGTGCCAGCAGTTCGGGACTAGGCCCCACAGATACGCACTATTTT.

This clonotype was seen only a few times. The J gene is TRBJ1-1, the V gene TRBV25-1, with a possible D match to TRBD1 (6 bases). Germline-derived CDR1 and CDR2 are MGHDK and SYGVNS. The CDR3 sequence is 12 residues long. Trimming cost V 8 bases and J 3 bases, with 10 bases left between them. The CDR3 protein is CASGGQYTEAFF. In DNA form, the CDR3 reads TGTGCCAGCGGCGGACAGTACACTGAAGCTTTCTTT.

The rearrangement uses TRBV20-1 and TRBJ1-5; no definite D call. Per the germline V gene, CDR1 is DFQATT and CDR2 is SNEGSKA (reference sequence). Trimming pared 2 bases from V and 4 bases from J, leaving 15 bases between. The CDR3 is 15 amino acids. As DNA, the CDR3 is TGCAGTGCTAGACTAGGATCTGAGGGAAATCAGCCCCAGCATTTT. It codes for CSARLGSEGNQPQHF.

The rearrangement joins TRBV9 to TRBJ1-1, with 9 nucleotides matching TRBD1. V lost 3 bases, J lost 7 bases, and 7 bases stayed unmatched. Germline V lookup: CDR1 SGDLS, CDR2 YYNGEE. The CDR3 runs 14 residues. CDR3 DNA: TGTGCCAGCAGCGCAGGGACAGGGCACCATGAAGCTTTCTTT. As protein: CASSAGTGHHEAFF.

By share of the sample, this clonotype is medium-sized. The rearrangement joins TRBV30 to TRBJ2-7; TRBD1 matches at 9 bases. V was clipped by 2 bases and J by 4 bases; unmatched bases: 6. The germline CDR1 and CDR2 sequences are GTSNPN and SVGIG (reference sequence). CDR3 length equals 14 residues. DNA of the CDR3: TGTGCCTGGAGTTTGGGACAGGGAGTGTACGAGCAGTACTTC. Protein sequence: CAWSLGQGVYEQYF.

Ten or more counts support this clonotype. V gene TRBV20-1 combines with J gene TRBJ1-5; no definite D call. Germline CDR1 is DFQATT and CDR2 is SNEGSKA (reference sequence). The CDR3 covers 12 residues. V lost 3 bases, J lost 6 bases, and 9 bases lay in between. The CDR3 sequence: CSARSTGQPQHF. In DNA, the CDR3 is TGCAGTGCTAGGTCGACTGGTCAGCCCCAGCATTTT.

The CDR3 sequence is CASSPDGFYGYTF. As DNA, the CDR3 is TGTGCCAGCAGCCCCGACGGATTCTATGGCTACACCTTC. The V gene is TRBV11-2, the J gene TRBJ1-2; D uncertain. The CDR3 covers 13 residues. Trimming took 5 bases from V and 4 from J, leaving 11 bases between them. The V gene's germline CDR1 is SGHAT and CDR2 FQNNGV.

As to this clonotype: At one boundary the junction diverges from the germline segment, which might be a read error. The chain is built from TRBV11-3 and TRBJ2-1; D not resolved. The germline V gene encodes CDR1 SGHNT and CDR2 YENEEA. The CDR3 is 12 residues long. The CDR3 DNA reads TGTGTCAGCAGCCCCTACCTCGATGAGCAGTTCTTC. It is translated as CVSSPYLDEQFF.

Of note for this clonotype: This may come from a read error, since a much larger clone is one base off. The J gene is TRBJ2-3, the V gene TRBV9; TRBD2 aligns across 13 bases. Germline CDR1 reads SGDLS; CDR2 reads YYNGEE. The V gene end was trimmed by 1 base and the J gene end by 5 bases; junction bases not matched to a gene: 10. The CDR3 totals 18 residues. The CDR3 DNA reads as TGTGCCAGCAGCGTATGGACTAGCGGGAGTAGGCTGGAAGATACGCAGTATTTT. Its translation is CASSVWTSGSRLEDTQYF.

This clonotype was recorded a few times. The chain recombines TRBV2 with TRBJ2-7; 12 bases are a match to TRBD1. With V trimmed by 6 bases and J by 1 base, 4 bases remained unmatched. The CDR3 contains 15 residues. Germline V CDR1 and CDR2: SNHLY, FYNNEI. CDR3 in DNA: TGTGCCAGCAGCTGGGGACAGGGGGCGTCCTACGAGCAGTACTTC. This sequence encodes CASSWGQGASYEQYF.

The table lists this clonotype with many counts. The J gene is TRBJ2-1, the V gene TRBV6-2 or TRBV6-3; 7 bases fit TRBD2. Germline-derived CDR1 and CDR2 are MNHEY and SVGEGT. The CDR3 is 12 residues long. With 7 bases clipped from V and 12 bases from J, the junction kept 9 bases outside the gene matches. CDR3 nucleotides: TGTGCCAGCACCGCACTCGGGGGGACGCAGTTCTTC. This sequence encodes CASTALGGTQFF.